The 32 T cell receptor beta chains below were found in one sample sequenced in a study of human T cells and chemical hapten exposure. As to time point: patch test 2, 6 weeks after DPC sensitization. The treatment was: therapeutic diphenylcyclopropenone sensitization with weekly scalp DPC. Each CDR3 protein gets one entry after TCRdb re-called the RACE reads with MiXCR. The sample lists about 70,000 distinct CDR3 sequences; about 9% were seen once. The sequencing used whole blood, collected in connection with sensitization to the hapten diphenylcyclopropenone (DPC). The receptors come from a woman in her fifties or sixties with alopecia areata. Some clones in this sample may be carry-over from other donors' samples.

The genes are TRBV2 and TRBJ1-3; no reliable D call. The V gene's germline CDR1 is SNHLY and CDR2 FYNNEI. The CDR3 is 12 residues long. Trimming took 7 bases from V and 2 from J, leaving 6 bases between them. CDR3 residues: CASKGAGNTIYF. DNA for the CDR3: TGTGCCAGCAAGGGCGCTGGAAACACCATATATTTT. Full variable domain (outside the CDR3, taken from reference TRBV2 and TRBJ1-3): EPEVTQTPSHQVTQMGQEVILRCVPISNHLYFYWYRQILGQKVEFLVSFYNNEISEKSEIFDDQFSVERPDGSNFTLKIRSTKLEDSAMYFCASKGAGNTIYFGEGSWLTVV.

This clonotype was seen a handful of times. The chain uses TRBV20-1 and TRBJ1-4; 7 bases agree with TRBD1. Unmatched junction bases numbered 7, after V lost 6 bases and J lost 0 bases. Per the germline V gene, CDR1 is DFQATT and CDR2 is SNEGSKA (reference sequence). This CDR3 region has 15 residues. CDR3 bases: TGCAGTGCCCTGAGTACAGGGGCAACTAATGAAAAACTGTTTTTT. Translation: CSALSTGATNEKLFF.

The chain joins TRBV10-2 to TRBJ1-1, with D possibly matching TRBD1 (6 bases). Germline values: CDR1 WSHSY, CDR2 SAAADI. Trimming took 9 bases from V and 1 from J, leaving 12 bases between them. The CDR3 runs 13 residues. In nucleotides, the CDR3 is TGCGCCAGTACCGGACAGACGAACACTGAAGCTTTCTTT. This gives the protein CASTGQTNTEAFF.

This clonotype was counted at least ten times. The chain carries TRBV6-5 and TRBJ2-3; D not resolved. The V gene lost 4 bases and the J gene lost 0 bases, with 5 bases spanning the gap. Per the germline V gene, CDR1 is MNHEY and CDR2 is SVGAGI. CDR3 length: 13 residues. CDR3 residues: CASSSPSTDTQYF. The CDR3 DNA is TGTGCCAGCAGTTCACCTAGCACAGATACGCAGTATTTT.

This clonotype has more than one count but fewer than ten. The rearrangement uses TRBV3-1 and TRBJ1-5; D is uncertain. The CDR3 is 14 amino acids. Per the germline V gene, CDR1 is LGHDT and CDR2 is YNNKEL (reference sequence). V lost 4 bases and J 0 bases, leaving 7 bases between the germline ends. CDR3 in amino acids: CASSRGPSNQPQHF. The CDR3 region has the DNA TGTGCCAGCAGCCGCGGACCTAGCAATCAGCCCCAGCATTTT.

This clonotype was observed a handful of times. This rearrangement joins TRBV11-2 to TRBJ1-2; 8 bases are a match to TRBD1. Trimming removed 5 bases from V and 4 bases from J; junction bases left unmatched: 9. CDR3 length: 15 residues. The germline gives CDR1 SGHAT, CDR2 FQNNGV. CDR3: CASSPHQGQAYGYTF. CDR3 in DNA: TGTGCCAGCAGCCCGCATCAGGGACAGGCCTATGGCTACACCTTC.

This sequence joins TRBV15 and TRBJ2-3; D is uncertain. V dropped 5 bases and J dropped 5 bases, with 8 bases sitting between them. The CDR3 is 12 residues long. CDR1 is LNHNV, CDR2 YYDKDF, per germline (reference sequence). The CDR3 spells CATSRQVDTQYF. The CDR3 DNA reads TGTGCCACCAGCCGCCAGGTAGATACGCAGTATTTT.

This clonotype appeared many times. This chain joins TRBV10-2 and TRBJ2-3; TRBD1 might be the D (6 bases). This CDR3 comprises 13 residues. Germline values: CDR1 WSHSY, CDR2 SAAADI. The V and J ends lost 4 bases and 6 bases respectively, with 11 bases between them. CDR3 bases: TGCGCCAGCAGTGTTGGGGGCGCGGATACGCAGTATTTT. Amino acids: CASSVGGADTQYF.

The chain combines TRBV29-1 with TRBJ2-7; a weak D match, TRBD2 (5 bases). The germline V and J ends were trimmed by 5 bases and 2 bases, with 13 bases remaining between them. Germline V gives CDR1 SQVTM, CDR2 ANQGSEA. CDR3 length equals 13 residues. CDR3 sequence: CSVLMPGTYEQYF. The CDR3 nucleotides read TGCAGCGTTCTGATGCCCGGGACCTACGAGCAGTACTTC.

The J gene is TRBJ2-7, the V gene TRBV7-2; D possibly matches TRBD1 or TRBD2 (6 bases each). The CDR3 loop spans 15 amino acids. Trimming took off 3 bases at V and 4 bases at J, with 16 bases between the two ends. Germline CDR1 SGHTA, CDR2 FQGNSA. The CDR3 DNA sequence: TGTGCCAGCAGCTTTGAGGGGGGCGGGGAGTACGAGCAGTACTTC. Translating gives CASSFEGGGEYEQYF.

This clonotype was detected ten times or more. V and J are TRBV29-1 and TRBJ2-3; D might be TRBD1 (5 bases). There are 14 residues in the CDR3. CDR1 and CDR2 (germline): SQVTM, ANQGSEA. V was shortened by 7 bases and J by 3 bases, with 17 bases between the two germline ends. The CDR3, as DNA: TGCAGCGAAGAGATGGCAGGGCGGACAGATACGCAGTATTTT. Encoded protein: CSEEMAGRTDTQYF.

This clonotype was picked up many times. The rearrangement links TRBV2 to TRBJ1-1, with TRBD1 identical over 8 bases. Trimming at V came to 4 bases and at J to 5 bases, leaving 6 bases not matched to a gene. There are 14 residues in the CDR3. The V gene's germline CDR1 is SNHLY and CDR2 FYNNEI. The CDR3 sequence is CASSVGQGVTEAFF. The CDR3 DNA reads TGTGCCAGCAGTGTTGGACAGGGTGTTACTGAAGCTTTCTTT.

This clonotype was detected only a few times. The chain joins TRBV14 to TRBJ2-7; no firm D call. The CDR3 sequence is 13 residues long. CDR1 is SGHDN, CDR2 FVKESK, per germline. V shed 1 base and J shed 0 bases, with 4 bases lying between them. CDR3 in amino acids: CASSQGSSYEQYF. In DNA form, the CDR3 reads TGTGCCAGCAGCCAAGGCTCCTCCTACGAGCAGTACTTC. The full variable domain, with the rest looked up from reference TRBV14 and TRBJ2-7, is EAGVTQFPSHSVIEKGQTVTLRCDPISGHDNLYWYRRVMGKEIKFLLHFVKESKQDESGMPNNRFLAERTGGTYSTLKVQPAELEDSGVYFCASSQGSSYEQYFGPGTRLTVT.

This clonotype turned up a few times. The genes are TRBV6-5 and TRBJ1-6; no clear D gene. The germline CDR1 and CDR2 sequences are MNHEY and SVGAGI. The CDR3 extends over 15 amino acids. Trimming took off 4 bases at V and 9 bases at J, with 16 bases between the two ends. The CDR3 sequence: CASSSNFDGGSPLHF. The CDR3, as DNA: TGTGCCAGCAGTTCCAACTTCGACGGCGGTTCACCCCTCCACTTT.

V usage is TRBV18 and J usage is TRBJ1-2; 9 bases map to TRBD1. This CDR3 is 14 amino acids long. The junction had 5 bases not matched to a gene; V was cut back by 1 base and J by 8 bases. CDR1 KGHSH and CDR2 LQKENI come from the germline V gene. CDR3 sequence (DNA): TGTGCCAGCTCACCACGGGACAGGGTAGGAGGCTACACCTTC. Translating gives CASSPRDRVGGYTF.

The CDR3 DNA is TGTGCCAGCAACAATCACAGGGGGAATTCACCCCTCCACTTT. As protein: CASNNHRGNSPLHF. V is TRBV28 and J is TRBJ1-6, with 8 bases fitting TRBD1. Germline trimming cut 7 bases from V and 7 bases from J; bases unmatched to any gene: 6. Looked up from germline, CDR1 is MDHEN and CDR2 is SYDVKM. This CDR3 region has 14 residues.

This clonotype was observed many times. The genes are TRBV5-1 and TRBJ2-3; 12 bases map to TRBD2. Germline V gene sequence: CDR1 SGHRS, CDR2 YFSETQ. The CDR3 totals 15 residues. V dropped 4 bases and J dropped 6; count of bases not matched to a gene: 6. DNA of the CDR3: TGCGCCAGCAGCATGTGGACTAGCGGGGCGGATACGCAGTATTTT. It codes for CASSMWTSGADTQYF.

This chain links TRBV30 with TRBJ2-3; no clear D gene. Trimming pared 4 bases from V and 4 bases from J, leaving 9 bases between. The CDR3 length is 12 residues. Germline CDR1 is GTSNPN and CDR2 is SVGIG (reference sequence). CDR3 sequence: CAWTAIPDTQYF. The CDR3, as DNA: TGTGCCTGGACTGCTATCCCAGATACGCAGTATTTT. Drawing the rest from reference TRBV30 and TRBJ2-3, the complete variable domain is SQTIHQWPATLVQPVGSPLSLECTVEGTSNPNLYWYRQAAGRGLQLLFYSVGIGQISSEVPQNLSASRPQDRQFILSSKKLLLSDSGFYLCAWTAIPDTQYFGPGTRLTVL.

The chain couples TRBV28 to TRBJ2-1, with a tentative D call TRBD2 (5 bases). The V and J ends lost 5 bases and 9 bases respectively, with 14 bases between them. Germline V gives CDR1 MDHEN, CDR2 SYDVKM. There are 13 residues in the CDR3. The CDR3 loop is CASSPIPGIEQFF. For the CDR3, the DNA is TGTGCCAGCAGTCCGATACCGGGAATTGAGCAGTTCTTC.

Concerning this clonotype itself: A read error may explain this, as a much larger clone is one base away. No conserved phenylalanine or tryptophan is present at the end of the CDR3, so a read error is the likely explanation. The chain employs TRBV20-1 and TRBJ2-1; maybe TRBD2 (5 bases). Germline CDR1 is DFQATT and CDR2 is SNEGSKA (reference sequence). The CDR3 runs to 15 residues. Trimming cost V 0 bases and J 4 bases, with 13 bases left between them. As DNA, the CDR3 is TGCAGTGCTAGAGATCCCGGGATTCAGTACAATGAGCAGTTCCTC. Encoded protein: CSARDPGIQYNEQFL.

There are many counts of this clonotype. The V call is TRBV18, the J call TRBJ1-1, with 9 bases that match TRBD1. Per germline, CDR1 KGHSH and CDR2 LQKENI. With 5 bases clipped from V and 2 bases from J, the junction kept 21 bases outside the gene matches. This CDR3 comprises 20 residues. CDR3 in DNA: TGTGCCAGCTCAACCCTCCCGGGACAGGGAGATATGAACCTAAACACTGAAGCTTTCTTT. This sequence encodes CASSTLPGQGDMNLNTEAFF.

V is TRBV2 and J is TRBJ1-4; D unclear. With 6 bases removed from V and 5 bases from J, the gap between germline ends came to 22 bases. CDR3 length equals 17 residues. Germline V gene lookup returns CDR1 SNHLY and CDR2 FYNNEI. This CDR3 is CASRRGVGNGGNEKLFF. Here the CDR3 DNA reads TGTGCCAGCAGGAGAGGCGTGGGGAATGGTGGGAATGAAAAACTGTTTTTT.

The chain joins TRBV6-6 to TRBJ2-1; TRBD2 agrees at 9 bases. Looked up from germline, CDR1 is MNHNY and CDR2 is SVGAGI (reference sequence). This CDR3 spans 17 amino acids. The V gene end was trimmed by 0 bases and the J gene end by 6 bases; junction bases not matched to a gene: 9. The chain's CDR3 is CASSYSLAGRYSNEQFF. The CDR3 DNA follows: TGTGCCAGCAGTTACTCCCTAGCGGGGAGGTATTCCAATGAGCAGTTCTTC.

This clonotype was observed many times. V is TRBV7-9 and J is TRBJ1-1, with D possibly being TRBD1 (6 bases). This CDR3 is 15 amino acids long. Looked up from germline, CDR1 is SEHNR and CDR2 is FQNEAQ (reference sequence). Trimming took off 1 base at V and 0 bases at J, with 9 bases between the two ends. CDR3 loop: CASSLGRGLNTEAFF. CDR3 in DNA: TGTGCCAGCAGCTTAGGTCGGGGGCTGAACACTGAAGCTTTCTTT.

This clonotype came up a few times. V gene TRBV10-3 combines with J gene TRBJ2-5, with no clear D. The CDR3 sequence is 11 residues long. Per the germline V gene, CDR1 is ENHRY and CDR2 is SYGVKD. V was trimmed by 3 bases and J by 5 bases, leaving 4 bases between them. The CDR3 sequence is CAISDLETQYF. For the CDR3, the DNA is TGTGCCATCAGTGATTTGGAGACCCAGTACTTC.

The rearrangement uses TRBV20-1 and TRBJ2-7, with D possibly matching TRBD2 (5 bases). Germline V gene data show CDR1 as DFQATT and CDR2 as SNEGSKA (reference sequence). V was clipped by 4 bases and J by 0 bases, with 10 bases between them. There are 13 residues in the CDR3. The CDR3 DNA sequence: TGCAGTGCTAAGGACTCGACCTCCTACGAGCAGTACTTC. It codes for CSAKDSTSYEQYF.

In its sample, this clonotype was seen a few times. This chain connects TRBV12-3 or TRBV12-4 to TRBJ1-2, with a possible D match to TRBD1 (6 bases). The CDR3 is 13 amino acids. V gave up 1 base and J gave up 7 bases, with 10 bases separating them. This CDR3 is CASSLGLGGGYTF. DNA for the CDR3: TGTGCCAGCAGTTTAGGACTAGGGGGTGGCTACACCTTC.

This clonotype was counted at least ten times. The V and J genes are TRBV3-1 and TRBJ1-6; TRBD1 aligns across 10 bases. The V gene end was trimmed by 3 bases and the J gene end by 7 bases; junction bases not matched to a gene: 0. The CDR3 spans 14 residues. Per the germline V gene, CDR1 is LGHDT and CDR2 is YNNKEL (reference sequence). CDR3 DNA sequence: TGTGCCAGCAGCCAGGGACAGGGGAATTCACCCCTCCACTTT. It specifies CASSQGQGNSPLHF.

At least ten counts were recorded for this clonotype. J is TRBJ1-1 and V is TRBV7-8, with 9 bases lining up with TRBD1. Germline V gene lookup returns CDR1 SGHVS and CDR2 FQNEAQ. The length of the CDR3 is 17 residues. With 2 bases clipped from V and 5 bases from J, the junction kept 12 bases outside the gene matches. The CDR3 protein is CASSLTTGGILKTEAFF. DNA for the CDR3: TGTGCCAGCAGCTTAACAACAGGGGGCATCTTAAAAACTGAAGCTTTCTTT.

This clonotype was recorded a few times. V usage is TRBV12-5 and J usage is TRBJ2-1; D unresolved. Trimming took 7 bases from V and 10 from J, leaving 14 bases between them. Germline CDR1 and CDR2: LGHNT and FRNRAP. CDR3 size: 12 residues. For the CDR3, the DNA is TGTGCTAGTGAGACGGACGGCCGGGAGCAGTTCTTC. It codes for CASETDGREQFF.

This clonotype was picked up a small number of times. The chain combines TRBV5-1 with TRBJ2-2; a possible D gene is TRBD2 (6 bases). The V end lost 4 bases, the J end lost 4 bases, and 11 bases lay between the germline ends. Germline V CDR1 and CDR2: SGHRS, YFSETQ. The CDR3 totals 14 residues. CDR3 residues: CASSPGGATGELFF. The CDR3 nucleotides read TGCGCCAGCAGCCCCGGGGGAGCCACCGGGGAGCTGTTTTTT.

This rearrangement joins TRBV2 to TRBJ2-3; 15 bases map to TRBD2. V gave up 6 bases and J gave up 11 bases; unmatched junction bases: 6. Per germline, CDR1 SNHLY and CDR2 FYNNEI. CDR3 length: 14 amino acids. The CDR3 nucleotides are TGTGCCAGCAGAGAGGGGACTAGCGGGGGGCAGCAGTATTTT. Encoded protein: CASREGTSGGQQYF.